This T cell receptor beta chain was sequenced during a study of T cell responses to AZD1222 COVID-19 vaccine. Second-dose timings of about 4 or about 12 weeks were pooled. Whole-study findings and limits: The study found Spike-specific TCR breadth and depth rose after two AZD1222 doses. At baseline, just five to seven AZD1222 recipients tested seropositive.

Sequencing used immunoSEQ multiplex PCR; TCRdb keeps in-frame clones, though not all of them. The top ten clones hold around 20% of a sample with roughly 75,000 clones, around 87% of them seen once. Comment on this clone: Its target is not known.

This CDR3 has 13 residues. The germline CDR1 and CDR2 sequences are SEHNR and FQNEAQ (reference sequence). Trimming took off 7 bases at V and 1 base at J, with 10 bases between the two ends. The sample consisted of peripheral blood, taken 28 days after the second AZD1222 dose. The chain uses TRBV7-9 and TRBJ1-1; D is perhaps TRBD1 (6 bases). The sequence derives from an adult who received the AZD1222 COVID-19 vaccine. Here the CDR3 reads CASKEGGNTEAFF. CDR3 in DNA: TGTGCCAGCAAGGAAGGGGGGAACACTGAAGCTTTCTTT.